The sequence of this T cell receptor beta chain was determined in a study of blood T cell repertoires in COVID-19. Study context: There were acute and convalescent COVID-19 samples, and they came from the United States, Italy and Spain. In each case, the material was cDNA or gDNA derived from T cells, B-cell-depleted T cells, or PBMCs.

Germline CDR1 and CDR2: LGHDT and YNNKEL (reference sequence). Trimming cost V 4 bases and J 8 bases, with 12 bases left between them. The CDR3 runs 14 residues. It was during active infection that Seattle patients were enrolled and then longitudinally followed. As handled by the study authors: Researchers report that nucleated cell counts were estimated from reference gene primer amplification. Data came from immunoSEQ multiplex PCR; TCRdb stores just in-frame clones and leaves some out. The DNA gave D and trimming, while V, J and clone size come from that table. Counted here are under 350,000 clones, 75% to 95% occurring once; the ten biggest clones make up 6% to 7%.

The sequencing sample was made of peripheral blood. This TCR came from a woman aged 25-40 years with COVID-19, enrolled during active disease. V usage is TRBV3-1 (or the pseudogene TRBV3-2) and J usage is TRBJ1-6, with D possibly matching TRBD1 (5 bases). CDR3 amino acids: CASSPQQGDSPLHF. In DNA form, the CDR3 reads TGTGCCAGCAGCCCCCAGCAGGGCGATTCACCCCTCCACTTT.